Presented here are 9 T cell receptor beta chains from one specimen sequenced in a study of lymphopenia after photon versus proton radiotherapy. Libraries were prepared by immunoSEQ multiplex PCR; TCRdb keeps only in-frame clonotypes and omits some of them. The data show tens of thousands of clones, approximately 90% seen once. The source was peripheral blood, collected from a patient treated with proton-based radiotherapy. All receptors come from an older man with esophageal cancer.

The rearrangement links TRBV10-3 to TRBJ1-2; D is undetermined. The CDR3 extends over 14 amino acids. The V and J ends lost 3 bases and 5 bases respectively, with 13 bases between them. Per the germline V gene, CDR1 is ENHRY and CDR2 is SYGVKD. In DNA, the CDR3 is TGTGCCATCAGTGACGCCACTGCGGGGTATGGCTACACCTTC. It is translated as CAISDATAGYGYTF.

V is TRBV7-9 and J is TRBJ2-3; D remains unclear. This CDR3 is 12 amino acids long. Trimming shortened V by 1 base and J by 6 bases, and 5 bases separated the two germline ends. From germline, CDR1 is SEHNR and CDR2 FQNEAQ (reference sequence). CDR3: CASSLGPDTQYF. The CDR3 DNA reads as TGTGCCAGCAGCTTAGGTCCGGATACGCAGTATTTT.

The chain is built from TRBV5-1 and TRBJ2-1; D perhaps matches TRBD1 (7 bases). Trimming removed 0 bases at V and 8 bases at J, with 15 bases between. Germline lookup yields CDR1 SGHRS and CDR2 YFSETQ. The CDR3 totals 15 residues. For the CDR3, the DNA is TGCGCCAGCAGCTTGGGCGGGACAGTTGGCCATGAGCAGTTCTTC. The encoded protein is CASSLGGTVGHEQFF. Drawing the rest from reference TRBV5-1 and TRBJ2-1, the complete variable domain is KAGVTQTPRYLIKTRGQQVTLSCSPISGHRSVSWYQQTPGQGLQFLFEYFSETQRNKGNFPGRFSGRQFSNSRSEMNVSTLELGDSALYLCASSLGGTVGHEQFFGPGTRLTVL.

This clone came up once. This chain uses TRBV10-3 with TRBJ1-6; TRBD1 matches 8 bases. The V segment lost 6 bases and the J segment 7 bases; nucleotides outside the gene matches: 5. The CDR3 is made up of 14 amino acids. The germline gives CDR1 ENHRY, CDR2 SYGVKD. This chain's CDR3 is CAISHGQGNSPLHF. The CDR3 DNA is TGTGCCATCAGCCATGGACAGGGAAATTCACCCCTCCACTTT.

In regard to this clone: A read error may account for a junction end that differs from germline. The rearrangement joins TRBV7-7 to TRBJ2-5, with a weak D call TRBD2 (5 bases). There are 14 residues in the CDR3. Looked up from germline, CDR1 is SSHAT and CDR2 is FNYEAQ (reference sequence). The CDR3 sequence is CASSSMGLKEAQYF. The CDR3 coding sequence is TGTGCTAGCAGCTCGATGGGCCTCAAGGAGGCCCAGTACTTC.

This chain joins TRBV2 and TRBJ1-6, with 9 positions matching TRBD1. Germline V gene sequence: CDR1 SNHLY, CDR2 FYNNEI. V shed 2 bases, J shed 9 bases, and the junction held 5 bases outside the gene matches. This CDR3 spans 15 amino acids. The chain's CDR3 is CASSERGTGFSPLHF. The CDR3, as DNA: TGTGCCAGCAGTGAAAGGGGGACAGGGTTTTCACCCCTCCACTTT.

J is TRBJ2-4 and V is TRBV4-1, with D tentatively TRBD1 or TRBD2 (5 bases each). The CDR3 has 14 residues. Trimming left V 6 bases short and J 5 bases short, with 14 bases between. The germline V gene encodes CDR1 MGHRA and CDR2 YSYEKL. Here the CDR3 reads CASSRDPGQNIQYF. DNA for the CDR3: TGCGCCAGCAGTCGGGACCCGGGACAAAACATTCAGTACTTC.

The V gene is TRBV20-1, the J gene TRBJ1-2; D remains unclear. Trimming took off 3 bases at V and 8 bases at J, with 10 bases between the two ends. CDR1 is DFQATT and CDR2 is SNEGSKA in the germline V gene (reference sequence). This CDR3 is 11 amino acids long. This chain's CDR3 is CSASNSLGYTF. For the CDR3, the DNA is TGCAGTGCTAGTAACAGCTTAGGCTACACCTTC.

This chain links TRBV7-2 with TRBJ2-5; 8 bases are shared with TRBD2. J lost 9 bases, V lost 5 bases, and 11 bases had no gene match. Germline CDR1 and CDR2: SGHTA and FQGNSA. The CDR3 is 14 residues long. The CDR3 sequence is CASSPGLGGGPQYF. The CDR3 DNA is TGTGCCAGCAGCCCGGGACTAGGGGGTGGGCCCCAGTACTTC.